This T cell receptor (beta chain) stems from a study of T cell responses to AZD1222 COVID-19 vaccine. The germline V and J ends were trimmed by 3 bases and 4 bases, with 13 bases remaining between them. CDR3 size: 15 residues. Per the germline V gene, CDR1 is MGHRA and CDR2 is YSYEKL. About this clone: What it binds is unknown.

Clones were read by immunoSEQ multiplex PCR, and TCRdb kept only the in-frame ones, dropping some. Of tens of thousands of clones listed, 90% are singletons. Points from the study as a whole: Samples come after the peak T cell response, not at day 14. Baseline serology detected seropositivity in only a handful of AZD1222 recipients. Epitopes outside B.1.351 and B.1.1.7 mutated regions reportedly drew nearly half of spike TCRs.

Specimen: peripheral blood, collected 28 days after the second AZD1222 dose. This rearrangement joins TRBV4-1 to TRBJ2-1; no reliable D call. The source of this sequence is an adult who received the AZD1222 COVID-19 vaccine. CDR3 nucleotides: TGCGCCAGCAGCCAGAACAGCCAACCTTACAATGAGCAGTTCTTC. Its translation: CASSQNSQPYNEQFF.